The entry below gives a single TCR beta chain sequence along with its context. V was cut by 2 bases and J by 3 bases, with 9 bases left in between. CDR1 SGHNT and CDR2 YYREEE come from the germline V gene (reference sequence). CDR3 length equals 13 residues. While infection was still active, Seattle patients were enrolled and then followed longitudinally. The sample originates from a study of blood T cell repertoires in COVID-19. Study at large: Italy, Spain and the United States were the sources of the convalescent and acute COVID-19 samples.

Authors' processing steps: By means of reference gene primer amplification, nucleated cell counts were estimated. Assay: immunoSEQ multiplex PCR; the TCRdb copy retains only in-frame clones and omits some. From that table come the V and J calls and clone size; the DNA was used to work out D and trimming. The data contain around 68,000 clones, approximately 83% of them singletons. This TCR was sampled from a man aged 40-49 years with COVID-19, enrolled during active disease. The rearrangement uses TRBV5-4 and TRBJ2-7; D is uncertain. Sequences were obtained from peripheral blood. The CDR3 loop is CASSFPGDYEQYF. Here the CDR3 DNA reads TGTGCCAGCAGCTTTCCGGGTGACTACGAGCAGTACTTC.